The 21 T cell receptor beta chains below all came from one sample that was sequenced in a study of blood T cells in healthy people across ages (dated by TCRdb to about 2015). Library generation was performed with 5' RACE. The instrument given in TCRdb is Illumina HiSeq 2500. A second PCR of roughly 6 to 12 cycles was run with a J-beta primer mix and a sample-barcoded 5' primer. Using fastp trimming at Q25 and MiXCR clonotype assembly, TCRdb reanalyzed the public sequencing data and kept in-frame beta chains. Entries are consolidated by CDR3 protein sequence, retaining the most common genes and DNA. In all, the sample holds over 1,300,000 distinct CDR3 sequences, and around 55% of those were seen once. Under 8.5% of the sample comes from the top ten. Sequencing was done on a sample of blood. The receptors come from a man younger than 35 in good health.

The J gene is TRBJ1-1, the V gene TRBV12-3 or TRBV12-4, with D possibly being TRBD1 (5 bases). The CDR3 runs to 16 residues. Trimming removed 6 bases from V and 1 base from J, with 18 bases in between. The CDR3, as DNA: TGTGCCAGCAGACCCACCCGACAGCGGCAGAACACTGAAGCTTTCTTT. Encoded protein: CASRPTRQRQNTEAFF.

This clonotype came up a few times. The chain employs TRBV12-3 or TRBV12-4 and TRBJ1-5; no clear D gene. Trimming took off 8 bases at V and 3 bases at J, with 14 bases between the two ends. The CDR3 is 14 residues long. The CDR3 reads CASAASGNNQPQHF. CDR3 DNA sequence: TGTGCCAGCGCAGCGTCCGGGAACAATCAGCCCCAGCATTTT.

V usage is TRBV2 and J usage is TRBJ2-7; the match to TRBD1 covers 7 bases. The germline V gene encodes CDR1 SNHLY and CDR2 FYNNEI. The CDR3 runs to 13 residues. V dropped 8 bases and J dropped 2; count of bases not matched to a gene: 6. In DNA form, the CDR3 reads TGTGCCAGCCGACAGGGAGTTCCCTACGAGCAGTACTTC. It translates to CASRQGVPYEQYF.

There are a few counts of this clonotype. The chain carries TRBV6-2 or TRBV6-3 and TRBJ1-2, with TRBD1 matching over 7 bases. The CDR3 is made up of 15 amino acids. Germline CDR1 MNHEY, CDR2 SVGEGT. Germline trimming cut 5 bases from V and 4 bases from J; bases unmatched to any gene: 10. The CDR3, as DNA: TGTGCCAGCAGTGCTTTCGGGACAGAGGTCTATGGCTACACCTTC. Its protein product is CASSAFGTEVYGYTF.

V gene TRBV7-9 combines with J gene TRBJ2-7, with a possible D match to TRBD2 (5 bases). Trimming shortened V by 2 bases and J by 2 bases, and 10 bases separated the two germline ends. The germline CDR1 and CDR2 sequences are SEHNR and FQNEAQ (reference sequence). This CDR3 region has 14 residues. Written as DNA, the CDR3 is TGTGCCAGCAGCTTAAACGAGGGTCCCTACGAGCAGTACTTC. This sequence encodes CASSLNEGPYEQYF.

The CDR3 protein is CASSESRGRVYEQYF. Written as DNA, the CDR3 is TGTGCCAGCAGTGAATCTCGGGGGCGCGTCTACGAGCAGTACTTC. V usage is TRBV25-1 and J usage is TRBJ2-7; perhaps D is TRBD1 or TRBD2 (6 bases each). CDR1 is MGHDK and CDR2 is SYGVNS in the germline V gene. V was pared by 1 base and J by 3 bases, with 13 bases between. The CDR3 has 15 amino acids.

In nucleotides, the CDR3 is TGTGCCAGCAGTTACGACACACAGAACACTGAAGCTTTCTTT. Translating it yields CASSYDTQNTEAFF. This chain uses TRBV6-6 with TRBJ1-1; D is undetermined. Germline CDR1 is MNHNY and CDR2 is SVGAGI (reference sequence). V lost 2 bases, J lost 1 base, and 8 bases lay in between. The CDR3 is made up of 14 amino acids.

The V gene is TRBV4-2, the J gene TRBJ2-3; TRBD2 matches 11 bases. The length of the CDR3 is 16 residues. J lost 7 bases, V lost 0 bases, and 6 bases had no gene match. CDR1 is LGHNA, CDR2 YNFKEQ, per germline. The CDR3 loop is CASSQDRLAGGNTQYF. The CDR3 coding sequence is TGTGCCAGCAGCCAAGATCGGCTAGCGGGGGGTAATACGCAGTATTTT.

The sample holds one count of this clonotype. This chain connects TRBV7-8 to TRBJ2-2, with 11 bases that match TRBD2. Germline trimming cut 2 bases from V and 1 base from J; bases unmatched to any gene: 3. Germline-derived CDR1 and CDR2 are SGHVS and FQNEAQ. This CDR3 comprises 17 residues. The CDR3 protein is CASSLSSGGENTGELFF. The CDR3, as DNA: TGTGCCAGCAGCTTAAGTAGCGGGGGGGAGAACACCGGGGAGCTGTTTTTT.

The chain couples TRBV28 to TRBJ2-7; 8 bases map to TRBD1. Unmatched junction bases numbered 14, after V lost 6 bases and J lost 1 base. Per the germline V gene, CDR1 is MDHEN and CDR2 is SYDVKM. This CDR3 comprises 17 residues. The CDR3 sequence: CASRGVGGQVLSYEQYF. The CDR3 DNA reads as TGTGCCAGCAGGGGTGTGGGGGGACAGGTCCTTTCCTACGAGCAGTACTTC.

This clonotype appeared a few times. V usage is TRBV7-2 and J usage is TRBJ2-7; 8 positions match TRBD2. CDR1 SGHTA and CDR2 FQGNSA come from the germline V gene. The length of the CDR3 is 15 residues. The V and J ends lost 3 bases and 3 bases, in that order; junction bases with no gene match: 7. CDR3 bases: TGTGCCAGCAGCTTCCCCAGCGGGAGTCTCTACGAGCAGTACTTC. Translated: CASSFPSGSLYEQYF.

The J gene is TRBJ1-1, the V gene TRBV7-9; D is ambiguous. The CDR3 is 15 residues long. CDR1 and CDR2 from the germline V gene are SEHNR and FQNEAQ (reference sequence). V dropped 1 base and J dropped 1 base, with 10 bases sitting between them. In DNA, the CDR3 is TGTGCCAGCAGCTTAGATCGCGGGAGGAACACTGAAGCTTTCTTT. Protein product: CASSLDRGRNTEAFF.

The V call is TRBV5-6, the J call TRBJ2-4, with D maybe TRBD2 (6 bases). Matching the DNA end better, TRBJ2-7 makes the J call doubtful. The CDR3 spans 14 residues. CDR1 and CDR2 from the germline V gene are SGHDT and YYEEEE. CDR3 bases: TGTGCCAGCAGCGCATACGGGACTTATGACGAGCAGTACTTC. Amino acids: CASSAYGTYDEQYF.

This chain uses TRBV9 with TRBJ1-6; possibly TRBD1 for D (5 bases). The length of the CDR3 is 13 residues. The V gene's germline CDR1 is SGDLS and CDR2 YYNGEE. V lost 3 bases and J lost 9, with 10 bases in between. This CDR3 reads CASSGGGSSPLHF. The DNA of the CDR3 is TGTGCCAGCAGCGGTGGGGGAAGTTCACCCCTCCACTTT.

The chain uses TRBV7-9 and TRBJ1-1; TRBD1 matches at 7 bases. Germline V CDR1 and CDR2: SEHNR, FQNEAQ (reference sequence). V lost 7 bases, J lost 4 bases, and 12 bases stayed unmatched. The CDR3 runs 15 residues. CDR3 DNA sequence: TGTGCCAGCACTTCTTACAGGGGCTCGAGCACTGAAGCTTTCTTT. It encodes CASTSYRGSSTEAFF. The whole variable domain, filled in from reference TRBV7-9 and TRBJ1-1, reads DTGVSQNPRHKITKRGQNVTFRCDPISEHNRLYWYRQTLGQGPEFLTYFQNEAQLEKSRLLSDRFSAERPKGSFSTLEIQRTEQGDSAMYLCASTSYRGSSTEAFFGQGTRLTVV.

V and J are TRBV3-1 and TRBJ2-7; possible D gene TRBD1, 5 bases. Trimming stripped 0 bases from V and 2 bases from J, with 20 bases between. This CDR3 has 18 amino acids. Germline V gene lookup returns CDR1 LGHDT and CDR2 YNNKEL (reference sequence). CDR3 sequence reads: CASSQEQFRSSGTYEQYF. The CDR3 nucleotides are TGTGCCAGCAGCCAAGAACAATTTCGCAGCTCAGGGACCTACGAGCAGTACTTC.

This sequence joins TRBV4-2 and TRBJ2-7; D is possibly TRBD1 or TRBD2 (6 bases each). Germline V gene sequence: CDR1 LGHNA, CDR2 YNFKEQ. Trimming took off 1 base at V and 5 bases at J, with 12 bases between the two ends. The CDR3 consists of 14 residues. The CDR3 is CASSQVPGADEQYF. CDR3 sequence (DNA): TGTGCCAGCAGCCAAGTGCCGGGGGCGGACGAGCAGTACTTC.

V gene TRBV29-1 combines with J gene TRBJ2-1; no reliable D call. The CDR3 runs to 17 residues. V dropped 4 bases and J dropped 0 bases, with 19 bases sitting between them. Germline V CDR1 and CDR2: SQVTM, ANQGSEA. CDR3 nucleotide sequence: TGCAGCGTTGGAATTCGAAATCACTACTTCTCCTACAATGAGCAGTTCTTC. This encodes CSVGIRNHYFSYNEQFF.

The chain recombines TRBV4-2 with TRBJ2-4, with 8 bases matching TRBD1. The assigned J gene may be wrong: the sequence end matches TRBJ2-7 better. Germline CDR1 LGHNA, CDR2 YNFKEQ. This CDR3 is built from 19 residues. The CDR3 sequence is CASSQGPHSTGQEFYEQYF. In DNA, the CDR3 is TGTGCCAGCAGCCAAGGCCCCCACTCTACGGGACAGGAGTTTTACGAGCAGTACTTC.

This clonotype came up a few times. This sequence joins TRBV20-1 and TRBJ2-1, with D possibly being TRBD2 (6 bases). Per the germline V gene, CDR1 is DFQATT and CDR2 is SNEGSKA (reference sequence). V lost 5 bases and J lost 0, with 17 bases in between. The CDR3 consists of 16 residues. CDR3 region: CSAGGSDSSSYNEQFF. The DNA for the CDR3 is TGCAGTGCTGGGGGGTCAGATTCTAGCTCCTACAATGAGCAGTTCTTC.

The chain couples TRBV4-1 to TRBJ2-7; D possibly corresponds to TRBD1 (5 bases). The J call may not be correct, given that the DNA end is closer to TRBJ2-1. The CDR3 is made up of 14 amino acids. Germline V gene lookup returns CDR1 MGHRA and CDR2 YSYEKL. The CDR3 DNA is TGCGCCAGCAGCCAAGAGGGGCGTAGCAATGAGCAGTTCTTC. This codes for CASSQEGRSNEQFF.